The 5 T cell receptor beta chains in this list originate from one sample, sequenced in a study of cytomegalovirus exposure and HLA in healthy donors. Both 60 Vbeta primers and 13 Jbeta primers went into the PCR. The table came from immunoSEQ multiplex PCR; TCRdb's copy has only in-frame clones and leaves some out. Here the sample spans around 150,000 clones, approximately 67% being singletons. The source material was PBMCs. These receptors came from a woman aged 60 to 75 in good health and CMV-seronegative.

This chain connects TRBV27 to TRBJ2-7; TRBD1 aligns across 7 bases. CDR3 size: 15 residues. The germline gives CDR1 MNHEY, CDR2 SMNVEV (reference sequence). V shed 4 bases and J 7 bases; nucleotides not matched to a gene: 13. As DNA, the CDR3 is TGTGCCAGCAGTTCCCTCCCGACAGGGCCGGGGGAGCAGTACTTC. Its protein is CASSSLPTGPGEQYF.

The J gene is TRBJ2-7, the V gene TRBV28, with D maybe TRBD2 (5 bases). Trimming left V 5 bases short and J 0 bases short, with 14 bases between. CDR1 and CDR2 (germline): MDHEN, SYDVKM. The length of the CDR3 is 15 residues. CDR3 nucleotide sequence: TGTGCCAGCAGTCCCCCCGGGGTACTCTCCTACGAGCAGTACTTC. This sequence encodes CASSPPGVLSYEQYF.

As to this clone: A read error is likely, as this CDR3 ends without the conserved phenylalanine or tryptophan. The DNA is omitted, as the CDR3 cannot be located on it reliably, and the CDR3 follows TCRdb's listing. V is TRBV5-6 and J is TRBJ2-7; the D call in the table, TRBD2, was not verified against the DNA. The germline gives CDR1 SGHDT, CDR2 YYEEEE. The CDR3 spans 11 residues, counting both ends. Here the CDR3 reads CASSFGLAGDI.

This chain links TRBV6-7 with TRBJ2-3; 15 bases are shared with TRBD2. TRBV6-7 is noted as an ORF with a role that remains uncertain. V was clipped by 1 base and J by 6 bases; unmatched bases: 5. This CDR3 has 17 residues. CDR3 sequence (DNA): TGTGCCAGCAGTTACTGGACTAGCGGGAGGGCCGGGGATACGCAGTATTTT. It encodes CASSYWTSGRAGDTQYF.

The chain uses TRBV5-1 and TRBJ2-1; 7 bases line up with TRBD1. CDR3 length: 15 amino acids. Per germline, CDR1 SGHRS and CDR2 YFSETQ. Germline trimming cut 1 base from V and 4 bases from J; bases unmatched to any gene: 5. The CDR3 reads CASSLSGTEYNEQFF. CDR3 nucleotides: TGCGCCAGCAGCTTGAGTGGGACAGAGTACAATGAGCAGTTCTTC. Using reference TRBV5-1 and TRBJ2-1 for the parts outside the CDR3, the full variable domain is KAGVTQTPRYLIKTRGQQVTLSCSPISGHRSVSWYQQTPGQGLQFLFEYFSETQRNKGNFPGRFSGRQFSNSRSEMNVSTLELGDSALYLCASSLSGTEYNEQFFGPGTRLTVL.